Given below is one T cell receptor beta chain in context. Its antigen remains unknown. The sample originates from a study of blood T cells in healthy people across ages. Study-wide results and caveats: Per-million-T-cell TCR beta diversity fell roughly linearly with age. In these data, TCR beta diversity tracked strongly with naive T cell percentage. Estimated diversity, derived from one million T cells, was regarded as an underestimate.

Primers used in a second PCR of roughly 6 to 11 cycles were a sample-barcoded 5' primer and a J-beta primer mix. One entry per CDR3 protein results from TCRdb running MiXCR on the 5' RACE reads. The data show about 600,000 distinct CDR3 sequences, with around half seen just once and approximately 23% held by the top ten. The CDR3 runs 15 residues. The V end was cut by 5 bases, the J end by 6 bases, with 19 bases between. In germline, CDR1 is MNHEY, CDR2 SVGAGI. V and J are TRBV6-5 and TRBJ1-1; D is undetermined. What was sequenced was blood. The receptor's source is an elderly man in good health. This CDR3 reads CASSELGPQGPEAFF. The CDR3 DNA sequence: TGTGCCAGCAGTGAGCTCGGTCCTCAAGGGCCTGAAGCTTTCTTT.